The rows below give T cell receptor beta chains drawn from one sample of a study of OX40 agonist ivuxolimab in advanced cancers. Clones were read by immunoSEQ multiplex PCR, and TCRdb kept only the in-frame ones, dropping some. The sample records tens of thousands of clones, around 92% being singletons. The specimen was CD4+ or CD8+ T cells sorted from blood, collected in a trial of the OX40 agonist ivuxolimab. These receptors were taken from an adult with an advanced solid tumor such as melanoma, head and neck, liver or kidney cancer. CDR3s include the opening cysteine and the closing phenylalanine or tryptophan. A D gene is named only where the DNA matches it firmly. The size of a clone is reported for some rows only, either as once, few or many, or as a class for expanded clones.

>TRBD2|-|TRBV5-4|TRBJ2-5
CASSLDWAGDGETQYF
TGTGCCAGCAGCTTGGATTGGGCGGGAGACGGGGAGACCCAGTACTTC
>-|-|TRBV2|TRBJ1-3
CASGGGAPGNTIYF
TGTGCCAGCGGTGGGGGCGCACCTGGAAACACCATATATTTT
>-|once|TRBV7-7|TRBJ2-1
CASSLPWASRYDEQFF
TGTGCTAGCAGCTTACCTTGGGCCTCACGGTACGATGAGCAGTTCTTC
>-|-|TRBV7-9|TRBJ2-5
CASRRGGEQETQYF
TGTGCCAGCAGGAGGGGGGGCGAGCAGGAGACCCAGTACTTC
>-|-|TRBV19|TRBJ2-5
CASSIGWGAGETQYF
TGTGCCAGTAGTATAGGGTGGGGCGCGGGAGAGACCCAGTACTTC
>-|-|TRBV25-1|TRBJ1-2
CASSSPPYGYTF
TGTGCCAGCAGCAGCCCCCCTTATGGCTACACCTTC
>TRBD1|-|TRBV28|TRBJ1-5
CATIDRGRSNQPQHF
TGTGCCACCATCGACAGGGGGCGAAGCAATCAGCCCCAGCATTTT
>-|-|TRBV9|TRBJ1-1
CASSVEGQSMNTEAFF
TGTGCCAGCAGCGTAGAAGGACAGTCGATGAACACTGAAGCTTTCTTT
>-|-|TRBV29-1|TRBJ1-1
CSGRKGGTEAFF
TGCAGCGGCCGGAAAGGGGGCACTGAAGCTTTCTTT
>TRBD1|-|TRBV6-5|TRBJ2-7
CASSRQGKRGYEQYF
TGTGCCAGCAGCCGACAGGGGAAAAGGGGGTACGAGCAGTACTTC
>-|once|TRBV10-2|TRBJ1-1
CASRGRRGEATEAFF
TGCGCCAGCAGAGGCCGCCGGGGAGAGGCGACTGAAGCTTTCTTT
>-|-|TRBV9|TRBJ1-3
CASGRSSGNTIYF
TGTGCCAGCGGGAGGAGCTCTGGAAACACCATATATTTT
>TRBD2|-|TRBV5-1|TRBJ2-7
CASSLAPSGTKTYYEQYF
TGCGCCAGCAGCTTGGCCCCTAGCGGGACCAAAACCTACTACGAGCAGTACTTC
>-|few|TRBV11-2|TRBJ2-3
CASSLFGVWTDTQYF
TGTGCCAGCAGCTTATTTGGGGTGTGGACAGATACGCAGTATTTT
>-|once|TRBV6-6|TRBJ1-6
CASSYLGTYNSPLHF
TGTGCCAGCAGTTATTTGGGGACCTATAATTCACCCCTCCACTTT
>TRBD1|-|TRBV7-9|TRBJ2-1
CASGLRQGNNEQFF
TGTGCCAGCGGGCTGCGACAGGGAAACAATGAGCAGTTCTTC
>TRBD1|-|TRBV7-9|TRBJ1-4
CASSPLTGREEKLFF
TGTGCCAGCAGCCCCCTGACAGGGCGGGAGGAAAAACTGTTTTTT
>-|-|TRBV10-3|TRBJ2-3
CAISSSGDTDTQYF
TGTGCCATCAGTTCGAGCGGTGACACAGATACGCAGTATTTT
>-|-|TRBV10-3|TRBJ2-4
CAISESSEYIQYF
TGTGCCATCAGTGAGAGTAGCGAATACATTCAGTACTTC
>-|-|TRBV5-4|TRBJ1-2
CASSLQRYGYTF
TGTGCCAGCAGCTTGCAGAGGTATGGCTACACCTTC
>-|-|TRBV4-1|TRBJ2-7
CASSQGEDRSYEQYF
TGCGCCAGCAGCCAAGGGGAGGACAGGAGCTACGAGCAGTACTTC
>-|-|TRBV5-5|TRBJ2-1
CASNIGHPYNEQFF
TGTGCCAGCAACATAGGACACCCCTACAATGAGCAGTTCTTC
>TRBD1|-|TRBV4-1|TRBJ2-3
CASSQDRDRAQYF
TGCGCCAGCAGCCAAGACCGGGACAGGGCGCAGTATTTT
>TRBD2|-|TRBV23-1|TRBJ2-5
CASSQLGPSGTTYIYQETQYF
TGCGCCAGCAGTCAATTGGGACCAAGCGGGACTACTTATATCTACCAAGAGACCCAGTACTTC
>TRBD1|-|TRBV9|TRBJ1-2
CASSVRTGFGCTF
TGTGCCAGCAGCGTGAGGACAGGCTTCGGTTGCACCTTC
>-|-|TRBV28|TRBJ1-4
CASSPPLTTVEKLFF
TGTGCCAGCAGTCCCCCCCTGACGACGGTTGAAAAACTGTTTTTT
>TRBD1|-|TRBV6-1|TRBJ2-7
CASRRTGATYEQYF
TGTGCCAGCAGAAGAACAGGGGCCACCTACGAGCAGTACTTC
>-|-|TRBV6-5|TRBJ1-2
CASSTLANYGYTF
TGTGCCAGCAGTACCTTGGCTAACTATGGCTACACCTTC
>TRBD1|-|TRBV27|TRBJ1-1
CASSLSSGGARNTEAFF
TGTGCCAGCAGTTTAAGTTCAGGGGGCGCGAGGAACACTGAAGCTTTCTTT
>TRBD2|-|TRBV2|TRBJ2-3
CASSTGLAGYTDTQYF
TGTGCCAGCAGTACCGGACTAGCGGGGTACACAGATACGCAGTATTTT
>TRBD1|-|TRBV28|TRBJ2-4
CASRGTGRRNIQYF
TGTGCCAGCAGAGGGACAGGGAGGAGAAACATTCAGTACTTC